Listed here are 23 T cell receptor beta chains from one sample, sequenced in a study of T cell changes during pregnancy in multiple sclerosis (dated by TCRdb to about 2019). Preparation of the library involved the immunoSEQ multiplex PCR assay. Sourced from immuneACCESS, this table was stored by TCRdb with only in-frame sequences that have V and J called. A share of the clones is absent; for the studies checked, an unresolved V gene accounts for under half, and the remainder has no known explanation. This sample comprises 20,000 to 25,000 clones, 70% to 90% of them detected only once. Roughly 5% of the sample is in the top ten clones. Sequences were derived from CD8+ T cells from peripheral blood mononuclear cells, sampled in the second trimester of pregnancy. These receptors came from a female donor in good health, enrolled as a control in a pregnancy study.

The V and J genes are TRBV25-1 and TRBJ2-1, with 8 bases fitting TRBD2. V lost 8 bases, J lost 8 bases, and 14 bases stayed unmatched. The CDR3 length is 15 residues. Germline V gene sequence: CDR1 MGHDK, CDR2 SYGVNS. The CDR3 sequence is CASGKFGGVRDEQFF. Written as DNA, the CDR3 is TGTGCCAGCGGAAAATTCGGGGGGGTAAGGGATGAGCAGTTCTTC.

This sequence joins TRBV6-5 and TRBJ2-1; D gene unclear. CDR1 and CDR2 from the germline V gene are MNHEY and SVGAGI. Trimming removed 7 bases at V and 0 bases at J, with 10 bases between. The CDR3 has 14 residues. In nucleotides, the CDR3 is TGTGCCAGCAAGTTTGGCCTCTCCTACAATGAGCAGTTCTTC. This encodes CASKFGLSYNEQFF.

This rearrangement joins TRBV9 to TRBJ2-3; no reliable D call. Germline CDR1 and CDR2: SGDLS and YYNGEE. V was clipped by 4 bases and J by 6 bases, with 9 bases between them. This CDR3 has 12 amino acids. The CDR3: CASSQVRDTQYF. CDR3 bases: TGTGCCAGCAGCCAGGTTCGGGATACGCAGTATTTT. The full variable domain, its missing parts supplied by reference TRBV9 and TRBJ2-3, is DSGVTQTPKHLITATGQRVTLRCSPRSGDLSVYWYQQSLDQGLQFLIQYYNGEERAKGNILERFSAQQFPDLHSELNLSSLELGDSALYFCASSQVRDTQYFGPGTRLTVL.

The CDR3 spells CALGEANTEAFF. CDR3 DNA: TGTGCCCTAGGGGAAGCGAACACTGAAGCTTTCTTT. The chain has TRBV6-1 and TRBJ1-1; weak D call: TRBD1 (5 bases). The CDR3 spans 12 residues. The V and J ends lost 11 bases and 1 base respectively, with 11 bases between them. Germline CDR1 MNHNS, CDR2 SASEGT.

The chain uses TRBV11-2 and TRBJ1-1; perhaps TRBD1 as D (6 bases). The CDR3 consists of 15 residues. The V gene lost 5 bases and the J gene lost 0 bases, with 13 bases spanning the gap. Germline V gene data show CDR1 as SGHAT and CDR2 as FQNNGV. The DNA for the CDR3 is TGTGCCAGCAGCAAGACAGGAGTAATGAACACTGAAGCTTTCTTT. Protein sequence: CASSKTGVMNTEAFF.

The rearrangement uses TRBV27 and TRBJ1-1, with TRBD1 matching 7 bases. Germline trimming cut 5 bases from V and 5 bases from J; bases unmatched to any gene: 8. The CDR3 spans 14 residues. CDR1 and CDR2 (germline): MNHEY, SMNVEV (reference sequence). The CDR3 reads CASSDLTGLTEAFF. CDR3 bases: TGTGCCAGCAGTGACTTGACAGGGTTGACTGAAGCTTTCTTT.

V usage is TRBV19 and J usage is TRBJ1-4; 7 nucleotides align to TRBD1. V lost 5 bases and J lost 8; bases outside the gene matches: 8. Germline lookup yields CDR1 LNHDA and CDR2 SQIVND (reference sequence). The CDR3 spans 14 residues. CDR3 sequence (DNA): TGTGCCAGTAGTCTCGACAGGGTACGAGAAAAACTGTTTTTT. Translation: CASSLDRVREKLFF.

CDR3 in DNA: TGTGCCAGCAGCCAGGGGACAGCCTCTGGAAACACCATATATTTT. Encoded protein: CASSQGTASGNTIYF. The chain links TRBV7-9 to TRBJ1-3; 7 nucleotides match TRBD1. Trimming cost V 5 bases and J 0 bases; bases outside gene matches: 4. CDR1 SEHNR and CDR2 FQNEAQ come from the germline V gene (reference sequence). The CDR3 loop spans 15 amino acids.

The chain has TRBV19 and TRBJ1-1, with TRBD1 matching over 10 bases. Germline CDR1 reads LNHDA; CDR2 reads SQIVND (reference sequence). J was trimmed by 5 bases and V by 6 bases; bases with no gene match: 3. This CDR3 is built from 13 residues. The CDR3 bases are TGTGCCAGTAGGCCGGGACAGGGGACTGAAGCTTTCTTT. Residues: CASRPGQGTEAFF.

This chain joins TRBV7-9 and TRBJ1-1; D might be TRBD1 (5 bases). The germline V gene has CDR1 SEHNR and CDR2 FQNEAQ (reference sequence). V lost 5 bases and J lost 4, with 20 bases in between. This CDR3 is built from 16 residues. Here the CDR3 reads CASSPPGGSSSTEAFF. The CDR3 nucleotides are TGTGCCAGCAGCCCCCCCGGGGGGTCTTCTAGCACTGAAGCTTTCTTT.

Relative to its sample, this clone is medium-sized. This sequence joins TRBV19 and TRBJ1-2, with D possibly TRBD1 on 5 matching bases. CDR3 size: 17 residues. Per the germline V gene, CDR1 is LNHDA and CDR2 is SQIVND (reference sequence). V lost 2 bases to trimming and J lost 3 bases, with 19 bases between them. CDR3 sequence: CASSIKGQGGGHYGYTF. DNA of the CDR3: TGTGCCAGTAGTATAAAGGGGCAGGGCGGGGGTCACTATGGCTACACCTTC. Full variable domain (rest looked up from reference TRBV19 and TRBJ1-2): DGGITQSPKYLFRKEGQNVTLSCEQNLNHDAMYWYRQDPGQGLRLIYYSQIVNDFQKGDIAEGYSVSREKKESFPLTVTSAQKNPTAFYLCASSIKGQGGGHYGYTFGSGTRLTVV.

This chain joins TRBV21-1 and TRBJ2-4; TRBD2 reflects the table's D call only, with no check against the DNA. TRBV21-1 is deemed a pseudogene. The CDR3 has 17 residues. This CDR3 is CASSHFGTSGGKNIQYF. The CDR3 DNA reads TGTGCCAGCAGCCACTTCGGGACTAGCGGGGGCAAAAACATTCAGTACTTC.

This chain uses TRBV28 with TRBJ1-1; TRBD1 agrees at 9 bases. The CDR3 runs to 14 residues. Germline V CDR1 and CDR2: MDHEN, SYDVKM. V gave up 5 bases and J gave up 6 bases; unmatched junction bases: 7. DNA for the CDR3: TGTGCCAGCAGTCCGCGGACAGGGGTGGCTGAAGCTTTCTTT. Protein sequence: CASSPRTGVAEAFF. The full variable domain, its missing parts supplied by reference TRBV28 and TRBJ1-1, is DVKVTQSSRYLVKRTGEKVFLECVQDMDHENMFWYRQDPGLGLRLIYFSYDVKMKEKGDIPEGYSVSREKKERFSLILESASTNQTSMYLCASSPRTGVAEAFFGQGTRLTVV.

This chain uses TRBV18 with TRBJ2-3; no reliable D call. CDR3 length: 13 residues. Germline V CDR1 and CDR2: KGHSH, LQKENI. V lost 0 bases and J lost 2, with 3 bases in between. CDR3: CASSPPFTDTQYF. The CDR3 DNA sequence: TGTGCCAGCTCACCACCCTTCACAGATACGCAGTATTTT. Full variable domain (remainder filled in from reference TRBV18 and TRBJ2-3): NAGVMQNPRHLVRRRGQEARLRCSPMKGHSHVYWYRQLPEEGLKFMVYLQKENIIDESGMPKERFSAEFPKEGPSILRIQQVVRGDSAAYFCASSPPFTDTQYFGPGTRLTVL.

This sequence joins TRBV27 and TRBJ1-2; no reliable D call. The germline V gene has CDR1 MNHEY and CDR2 SMNVEV (reference sequence). The CDR3 has 14 residues. The germline V and J ends were trimmed by 8 bases and 8 bases, with 21 bases remaining between them. CDR3 DNA sequence: TGTGCCAGCGGAGAAAGGATCTTTTCGTTCGGCTACACCTTC. Protein: CASGERIFSFGYTF.

This chain connects TRBV7-2 to TRBJ1-1; D remains ambiguous. The CDR3 has 14 residues. V was pared by 2 bases and J by 1 base, with 8 bases between. The germline V gene encodes CDR1 SGHTA and CDR2 FQGNSA. In DNA form, the CDR3 reads TGTGCCAGCAGCTTAATCCGCGGGAACACTGAAGCTTTCTTT. Translation: CASSLIRGNTEAFF.

The genes are TRBV19 and TRBJ2-7, with D possibly matching TRBD2 (6 bases). The V and J ends lost 5 bases and 4 bases respectively, with 21 bases between them. This CDR3 has 16 amino acids. CDR1 is LNHDA, CDR2 SQIVND, per germline (reference sequence). The CDR3 nucleotides are TGTGCCAGTAGTGCATTTGGAGGGAGAAATAAATACGAGCAGTACTTC. It translates to CASSAFGGRNKYEQYF.

This clone is a singleton in its sample. The V and J genes are TRBV19 and TRBJ1-5; D unclear. The CDR3 contains 15 residues. The germline V and J ends were trimmed by 5 bases and 6 bases, with 17 bases remaining between them. CDR1 LNHDA and CDR2 SQIVND come from the germline V gene (reference sequence). CDR3 amino acids: CASSALLGAGQPQHF. In DNA, the CDR3 is TGTGCCAGTAGTGCTCTTTTGGGAGCCGGTCAGCCCCAGCATTTT.

The chain employs TRBV7-9 and TRBJ2-5; 7 bases map to TRBD1. CDR1 and CDR2 from the germline V gene are SEHNR and FQNEAQ (reference sequence). The CDR3 has 13 residues. The V and J ends lost 3 bases and 7 bases, in that order; junction bases with no gene match: 5. CDR3: CASSFQGVWTQYF. CDR3 nucleotides: TGTGCCAGCAGCTTTCAGGGGGTCTGGACCCAGTACTTC. The full variable domain, rest sourced from reference TRBV7-9 and TRBJ2-5, is DTGVSQNPRHKITKRGQNVTFRCDPISEHNRLYWYRQTLGQGPEFLTYFQNEAQLEKSRLLSDRFSAERPKGSFSTLEIQRTEQGDSAMYLCASSFQGVWTQYFGPGTRLLVL.

By proportion, this clone is medium-sized. The chain combines TRBV30 with TRBJ2-1; 8 bases are a match to TRBD2. The germline V gene encodes CDR1 GTSNPN and CDR2 SVGIG (reference sequence). V was pared by 2 bases and J by 0 bases, with 3 bases of the junction left unmatched. The CDR3 totals 15 residues. The DNA of the CDR3 is TGTGCCTGGAGTAGGCGGGAGGTCTCCTACAATGAGCAGTTCTTC. Its protein is CAWSRREVSYNEQFF.

This clone is medium-sized. Different DNA sequences within this sample yield the same CDR3. V usage is TRBV6-1 and J usage is TRBJ2-3; 12 nucleotides agree with TRBD2. The CDR3 has 15 residues. V shed 2 bases and J 4 bases; nucleotides not matched to a gene: 1. The V gene's germline CDR1 is MNHNS and CDR2 SASEGT. The CDR3 nucleotides are TGTGCCAGCAGTGAACTAGCGGGGGGGCCAGATACGCAGTATTTT. It codes for CASSELAGGPDTQYF.

The chain links TRBV5-4 to TRBJ2-7, with no clear D. Germline V gene sequence: CDR1 SGHNT, CDR2 YYREEE (reference sequence). CDR3 length: 11 amino acids. The V and J ends lost 4 bases and 3 bases respectively, with 5 bases between them. This CDR3 reads CASSHNYEQYF. The CDR3 DNA reads TGTGCCAGCAGCCACAACTACGAGCAGTACTTC.

J is TRBJ2-5 and V is TRBV15; 10 bases match TRBD2. The CDR3 contains 16 residues. Germline V gene sequence: CDR1 LNHNV, CDR2 YYDKDF (reference sequence). With 3 bases clipped from V and 2 bases from J, the junction kept 6 bases outside the gene matches. The CDR3 bases are TGTGCCACCAGCAGCTCTAGCGGGGGCGATCAAGAGACCCAGTACTTC. It translates to CATSSSSGGDQETQYF.